This entry features one T cell receptor beta chain sequence. The antigen is not known. The sample belongs to a study of cytomegalovirus exposure and HLA in healthy donors. Study in general: An analysis done earlier identified 100 million to 140 million unique TCR beta sequences from about 179 million T cells. Study observations and caveats: The presence/absence work took it that sequencing depth was about the same across donors. Likely technical artifact: a cluster of highly shared sequence variants. Most observed TCR sequences were rare, whereas some public TCRs were detected in many donors.

Use of 60 Vbeta and 13 Jbeta primers characterized the PCR. Here immunoSEQ multiplex PCR was the method, and the copy in TCRdb shows in-frame clones only, minus some. The sample table includes tens of thousands of clones. Sequenced sample: PBMCs. This clonotype was obtained from a man aged 45-65 years in good health and CMV-seronegative.

The CDR3 DNA reads as TGTGCCAGCAGTTACTCTAGGGGAGGAGGACAGCCCCAGCATTTT. Its translation: CASSYSRGGGQPQHF. The chain employs TRBV6-5 and TRBJ1-5; perhaps TRBD1 as D (5 bases). Germline V gene lookup returns CDR1 MNHEY and CDR2 SVGAGI. With 0 bases removed from V and 7 bases from J, the gap between germline ends came to 13 bases. This CDR3 spans 15 amino acids.